The present TCR beta chain was sequenced within a study of Ad26.COV2.S vaccination and SARS-CoV-2 variants (dated by TCRdb to 2020 to 2023). At the level of the whole study: Donors in the vaccine arm were drawn from COV1001, a phase I-IIa trial of Ad26.COV2.S in healthy adults that was multicentre, randomized, double-blind and placebo-controlled. Investigators remained blinded to trial group allocation during experiments and outcome assessment. Ad26.COV2.S was administered intramuscularly at 5 x 10^10 or 1 x 10^11 viral particles, either as a single shot or as two shots given 56 days apart. Participants in the trial were split at random into five groups of five each, receiving low-dose or high-dose Ad26.COV2.S once or twice, or else placebo on both occasions. Sequencing of the TCRbeta repertoire served to evaluate the specificity and breadth of SARS-CoV-2-reactive T cell receptors following Ad26.COV2.S vaccination. The TCR-sequenced set comprised about 30 samples: some 20 Ad26.COV2.S vaccine recipients, 5 placebo recipients and 8 SARS-CoV-2 convalescent individuals. What the study reported, not specific to this receptor: Vaccine and placebo recipients had comparable non-spike TCR breadth, which fits with the vaccine containing only spike. Higher spike-specific TCR breadth was observed in Ad26.COV2.S recipients than in placebo recipients (P = 0.0014). After vaccination, spike-specific CD8+ and CD4+ T cell responses were reported to show substantial breadth. The study was not powered to compare responses between vaccine doses or regimens. According to the authors, total T cell responses may have been underestimated by the TCR breadth and depth analyses.

V was cut back by 4 bases and J by 6 bases, leaving a gap of 18 bases between them. For CDR1 and CDR2, the germline V gene lists KGHSH and LQKENI. Including cysteine and phenylalanine, the CDR3 has 16 amino acids. The only DNA kept is the CDR3, 48 bases in frame from the first base. On this clone: Its antigen is still unknown. One base away there is no much larger clone; base qualities are not given.

Read against the paper, the sample's treatment or condition label means: 19 received Ad26.COV2.S at low or high dose, single or two shots; 5 received placebo; per-sample allocation not given. For vaccine and placebo recipients, repertoires were sequenced using samples collected on day 63 after the first injection. Cohort 1b enrolled around 23 adults aged 18-55 years at a single site in Boston, USA, between 29 July and 7 August 2020. Ad26.COV2.S was a replication-incompetent adenovirus type 26 vector that expressed a prefusion-stabilized SARS-CoV-2 spike protein derived from the original Wuhan strain. The immunoSEQ Assay was the method used to sequence TCRbeta CDR3 regions. After extraction, genomic DNA underwent amplification by bias-controlled multiplex PCR, followed by high-throughput sequencing. For the original study's pipeline: To quantify the absolute abundance of every unique TCRbeta CDR3 region, sequences were collapsed and filtered. T cell fraction was estimated by normalizing TCRbeta template counts to usable DNA, with usable DNA measured through amplification of reference genes found in all nucleated cells. Repertoire TCRs were annotated as SARS-CoV-2-specific when V gene, CDR3 amino acid sequence and J gene were exactly matched to a known reactive TCR set. The reference SARS-CoV-2 TCR set was obtained from MIRA and was filtered for enrichment in COVID-19-positive ImmuneCODE repertoires, whereby public or cross-reactive TCRs were removed. Using the MIRA antigens, annotated TCRs were further analysed by specific ORF or by position within an ORF. Breadth was defined as the number of annotated unique rearrangements divided by the total number of unique productive rearrangements, and depth was defined as the summed frequency of the annotated unique rearrangements. Two-sided Wilcoxon rank-sum tests were used to compare TCR breadth between groups. The immuneACCESS repertoire file appears here via TCRdb, limited to in-frame rearrangements. These files lack a portion of the clones; in checked studies, under half of the deficit traces to unresolved V genes, and the cause of the others is not known. The V and J calls and clone size come from that table; D and trimming were worked out from the DNA. This sample has around 300,000 clones in its table, and around 90% of those were observed once. Clones ranked in the top ten supply over 5% of the sample.

The V and J segments used are TRBV18 and TRBJ1-4; no D gene is confidently identified. The sequencing used peripheral blood, collected in a trial of Ad26.COV2.S vaccine versus placebo. The TCR was taken from a person aged 18-60 years who received the Ad26.COV2.S COVID-19 vaccine or a placebo. The CDR3 protein is CASSLTEGLADEKLFF. The DNA is TGTGCCAGCTCACTCACTGAAGGGTTGGCTGATGAAAAACTGTTTTTT.